This TCR beta chain was obtained from a study of blood T cell repertoires in COVID-19. In the study overall: The samples span acute and convalescent COVID-19 from the United States, Italy and Spain. Sample material is recorded as cDNA or gDNA derived from T cells, B-cell-depleted T cells, or PBMCs.

Some clones are missing from TCRdb's copy, which holds only in-frame ones; the method was immunoSEQ multiplex PCR. The sample lists about 24,000 clones, over 55% occurring once. This clone turned up a few times. V lost 7 bases and J 6 bases, leaving 10 bases between the germline ends. The CDR3 contains 12 residues. Germline V gene sequence: CDR1 LNHDA, CDR2 SQIVND (reference sequence). The TCR was taken from a woman older than 75 with acute or convalescent COVID-19. Input material: peripheral blood. The V and J genes are TRBV19 and TRBJ2-1, with D maybe TRBD1 (6 bases). CDR3 region: CASTLGGNEQFF. CDR3 nucleotides: TGTGCCAGTACCTTAGGGGGCAATGAGCAGTTCTTC.